This section outlines one T cell receptor beta chain sequence together with its context. This specimen comes from a study of shared T cell receptors in the human thymus. Profiled with immunoSEQ multiplex PCR; TCRdb holds only in-frame clones, not every one. The repertoire consists of over 65,000 clones, with roughly 96% occurring once and the leading ten covering less than 0.04%. Trimming cost V 0 bases and J 4 bases, with 26 bases left between them. This CDR3 spans 20 amino acids. Per the germline V gene, CDR1 is SGDLS and CDR2 is YYNGEE. The chain couples TRBV9 to TRBJ2-1; D possibly corresponds to TRBD2 (5 bases). The sample taken for sequencing was thymocytes. This clonotype originated in a human donor. CDR3 DNA: TGTGCCAGCAGCGTAGGAAGGGATGAGGATCGAGGGTTGGGGTACAATGAGCAGTTCTTC. Protein: CASSVGRDEDRGLGYNEQFF.